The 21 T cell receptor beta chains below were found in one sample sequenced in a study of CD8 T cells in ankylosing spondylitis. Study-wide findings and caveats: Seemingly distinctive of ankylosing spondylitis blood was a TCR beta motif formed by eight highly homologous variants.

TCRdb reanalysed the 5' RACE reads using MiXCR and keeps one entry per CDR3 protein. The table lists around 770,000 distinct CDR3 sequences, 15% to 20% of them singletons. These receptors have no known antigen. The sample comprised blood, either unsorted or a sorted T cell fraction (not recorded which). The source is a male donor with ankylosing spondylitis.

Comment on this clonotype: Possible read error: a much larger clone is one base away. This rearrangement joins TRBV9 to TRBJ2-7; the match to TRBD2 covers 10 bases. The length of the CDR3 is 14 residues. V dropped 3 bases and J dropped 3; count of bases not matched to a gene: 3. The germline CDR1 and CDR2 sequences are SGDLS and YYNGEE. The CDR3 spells CASSGTSGFYEQYF. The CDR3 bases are TGTGCCAGCAGCGGGACTAGCGGCTTCTACGAGCAGTACTTC.

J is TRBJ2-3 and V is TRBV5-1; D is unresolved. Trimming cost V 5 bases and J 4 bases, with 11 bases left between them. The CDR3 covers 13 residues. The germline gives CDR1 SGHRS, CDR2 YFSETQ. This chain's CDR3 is CASRSLGSDTQYF. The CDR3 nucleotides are TGCGCCAGCAGGTCCCTAGGTTCAGATACGCAGTATTTT.

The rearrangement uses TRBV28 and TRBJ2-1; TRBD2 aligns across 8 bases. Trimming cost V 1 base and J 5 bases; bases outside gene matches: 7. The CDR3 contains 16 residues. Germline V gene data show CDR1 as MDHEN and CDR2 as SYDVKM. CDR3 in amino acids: CASSLLGSGIDNEQFF. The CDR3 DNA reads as TGTGCCAGCAGTTTATTAGGTAGCGGGATAGACAATGAGCAGTTCTTC.

The CDR3 region has the DNA TGTGCCAGCTCACCATCATCCCCAGGGACCACCGGGGAGCTGTTTTTT. Its protein is CASSPSSPGTTGELFF. The chain recombines TRBV18 with TRBJ2-2, with D perhaps being TRBD1 or TRBD2 (5 bases each). Germline V lookup: CDR1 KGHSH, CDR2 LQKENI. V lost 2 bases to trimming and J lost 4 bases, with 14 bases between them. This CDR3 comprises 16 residues.

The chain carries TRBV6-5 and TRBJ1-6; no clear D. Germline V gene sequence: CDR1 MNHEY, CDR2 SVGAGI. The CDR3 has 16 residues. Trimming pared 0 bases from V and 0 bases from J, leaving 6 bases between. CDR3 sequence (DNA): TGTGCCAGCAGTTACTCGGAGAGCTCCTATAATTCACCCCTCCACTTT. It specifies CASSYSESSYNSPLHF.

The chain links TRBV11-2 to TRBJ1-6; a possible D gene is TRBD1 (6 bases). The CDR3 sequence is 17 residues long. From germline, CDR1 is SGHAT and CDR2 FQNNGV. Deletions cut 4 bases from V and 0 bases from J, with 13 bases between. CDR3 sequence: CASSSRDTSSYNSPLHF. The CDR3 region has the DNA TGTGCCAGCAGCTCCCGGGACACAAGCTCCTATAATTCACCCCTCCACTTT.

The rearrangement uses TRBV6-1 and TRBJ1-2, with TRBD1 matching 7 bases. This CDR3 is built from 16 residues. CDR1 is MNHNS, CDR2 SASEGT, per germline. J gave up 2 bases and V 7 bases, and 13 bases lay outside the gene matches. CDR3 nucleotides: TGTGCCAGCAAGAACCGGGACAGCAATACAAACTATGGCTACACCTTC. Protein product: CASKNRDSNTNYGYTF.

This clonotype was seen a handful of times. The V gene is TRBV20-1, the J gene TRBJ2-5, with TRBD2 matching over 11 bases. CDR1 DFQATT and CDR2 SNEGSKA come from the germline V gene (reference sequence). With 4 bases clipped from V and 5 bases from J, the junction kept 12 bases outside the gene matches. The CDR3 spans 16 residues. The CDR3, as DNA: TGCAGTGCTAAAGGGGCTCTAGCGGGGGGCGGGGAGACCCAGTACTTC. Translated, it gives CSAKGALAGGGETQYF.

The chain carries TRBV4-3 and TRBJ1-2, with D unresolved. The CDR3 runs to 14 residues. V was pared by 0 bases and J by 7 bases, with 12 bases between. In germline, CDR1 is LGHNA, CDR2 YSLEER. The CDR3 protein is CASSQDRVTSGYTF. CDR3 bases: TGCGCCAGCAGCCAAGATCGAGTAACCTCTGGCTACACCTTC.

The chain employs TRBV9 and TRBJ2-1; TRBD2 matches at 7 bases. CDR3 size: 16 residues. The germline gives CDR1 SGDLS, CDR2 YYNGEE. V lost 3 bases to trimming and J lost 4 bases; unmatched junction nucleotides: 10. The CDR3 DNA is TGTGCCAGCAGCGAGGAAGGGCTAGCGGATTACAATGAGCAGTTCTTC. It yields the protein CASSEEGLADYNEQFF.

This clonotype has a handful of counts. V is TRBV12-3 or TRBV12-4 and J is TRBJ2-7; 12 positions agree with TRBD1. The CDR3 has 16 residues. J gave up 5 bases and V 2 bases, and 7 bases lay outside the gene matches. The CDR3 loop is CASSLRWGTGGNEQYF. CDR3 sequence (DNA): TGTGCCAGCAGTTTAAGGTGGGGGACAGGGGGCAACGAGCAGTACTTC.

The CDR3 DNA sequence: TGTGCCAGCAGGGAAGTATTGGGGGACCATAGCTCCTACAATGAGCAGTTCTTC. This gives the protein CASREVLGDHSSYNEQFF. J is TRBJ2-1 and V is TRBV6-2 or TRBV6-3; the D call may be TRBD1 or TRBD2 (5 bases each). The CDR3 runs 18 residues. CDR1 MNHEY and CDR2 SVGEGT come from the germline V gene. V shed 6 bases and J shed 0 bases, with 21 bases lying between them.

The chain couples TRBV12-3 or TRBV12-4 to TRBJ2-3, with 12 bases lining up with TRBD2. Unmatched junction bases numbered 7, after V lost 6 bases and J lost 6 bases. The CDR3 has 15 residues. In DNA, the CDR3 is TGTGCCAGCAGCCGGACTAGCGGGAATGCCGATACGCAGTATTTT. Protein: CASSRTSGNADTQYF.

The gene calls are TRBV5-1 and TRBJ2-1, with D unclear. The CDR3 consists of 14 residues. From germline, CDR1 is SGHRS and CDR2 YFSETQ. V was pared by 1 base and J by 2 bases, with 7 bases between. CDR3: CASSLTEAYNEQFF. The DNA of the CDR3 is TGCGCCAGCAGCTTGACTGAGGCCTACAATGAGCAGTTCTTC.

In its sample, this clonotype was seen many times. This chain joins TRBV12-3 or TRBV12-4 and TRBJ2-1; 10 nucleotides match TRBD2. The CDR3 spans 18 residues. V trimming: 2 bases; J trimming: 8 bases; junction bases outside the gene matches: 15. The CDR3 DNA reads TGTGCCAGCAGTTTAAGACTAGCGGGTATAATCTCAGGGTATGAGCAGTTCTTC. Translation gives CASSLRLAGIISGYEQFF.

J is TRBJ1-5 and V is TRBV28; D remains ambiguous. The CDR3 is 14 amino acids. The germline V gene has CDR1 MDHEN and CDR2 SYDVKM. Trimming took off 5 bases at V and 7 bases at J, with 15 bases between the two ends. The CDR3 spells CASSLPGEEQPQHF. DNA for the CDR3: TGTGCCAGCAGTCTTCCCGGGGAGGAACAGCCCCAGCATTTT.

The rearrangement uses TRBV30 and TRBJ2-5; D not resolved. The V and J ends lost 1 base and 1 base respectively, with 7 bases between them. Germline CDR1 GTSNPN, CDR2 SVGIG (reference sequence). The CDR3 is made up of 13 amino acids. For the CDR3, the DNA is TGTGCCTGGAGTGGCAGGCTCCAAGAGACCCAGTACTTC. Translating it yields CAWSGRLQETQYF.

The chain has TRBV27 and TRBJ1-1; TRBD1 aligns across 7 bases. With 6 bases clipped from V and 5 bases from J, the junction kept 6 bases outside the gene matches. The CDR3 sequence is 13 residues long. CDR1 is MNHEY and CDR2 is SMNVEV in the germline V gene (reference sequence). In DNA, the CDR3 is TGTGCCAGCAGCTTGACGGACAGGACTGAAGCTTTCTTT. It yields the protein CASSLTDRTEAFF.

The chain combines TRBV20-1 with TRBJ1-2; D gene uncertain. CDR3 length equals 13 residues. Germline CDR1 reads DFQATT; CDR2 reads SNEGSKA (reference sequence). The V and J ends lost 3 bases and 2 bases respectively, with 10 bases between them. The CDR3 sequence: CSARGSLNYGYTF. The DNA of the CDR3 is TGCAGTGCTAGGGGCAGTTTAAACTATGGCTACACCTTC.

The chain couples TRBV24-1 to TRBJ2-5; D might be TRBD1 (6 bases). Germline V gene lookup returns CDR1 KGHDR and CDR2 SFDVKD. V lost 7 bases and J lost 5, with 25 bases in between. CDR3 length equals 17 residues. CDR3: CATRGTLTGRPWETQYF. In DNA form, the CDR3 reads TGTGCCACCAGGGGGACCCTGACAGGACGCCCTTGGGAGACCCAGTACTTC.

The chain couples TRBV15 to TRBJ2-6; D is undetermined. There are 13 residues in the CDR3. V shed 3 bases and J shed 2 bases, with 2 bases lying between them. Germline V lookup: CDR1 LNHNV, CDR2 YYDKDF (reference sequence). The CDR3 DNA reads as TGTGCCACCAGCAGGGCTGGGGCCAACGTCCTGACTTTC. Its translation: CATSRAGANVLTF.